These 30 T cell receptor beta chains were sequenced from one sample in a study of regulatory T cells in long-lasting Graves disease. Regarding time point: newly diagnosed GD, antithyroid drugs for less than 3 months. RNA from PBMCs was the source of the TCR library. CDR3-region Arm-PCR and iRepertoire HTBI primers produced the TCR beta libraries. TCRdb re-called the multiplex PCR reads with MiXCR, one entry per CDR3 protein. This table holds 550,000 to 650,000 distinct CDR3 sequences, about 16% found once. Separately, the same data were catalogued under a study of T cells in Graves' hyperthyroidism and ophthalmopathy.

This sample comprised peripheral blood mononuclear cells (PBMCs), obtained at new diagnosis, from a patient treated with antithyroid drugs. The receptors come from a young man with Graves disease.

The sample holds one count of this clonotype. The chain carries TRBV5-4 and TRBJ1-6; no firm D call. The CDR3 totals 14 residues. Trimming pared 1 base from V and 6 bases from J, leaving 8 bases between. From germline, CDR1 is SGHNT and CDR2 YYREEE (reference sequence). As DNA, the CDR3 is TGTGCCAGCAGCTTGCGCAGTGCTAATTCACCCCTCCACTTT. Translated, it gives CASSLRSANSPLHF.

This clonotype was seen many times. The chain combines TRBV5-1 with TRBJ2-7; tentative D call: TRBD1 (5 bases). Trimming stripped 0 bases from V and 5 bases from J, with 21 bases between. The CDR3 consists of 17 residues. CDR1 and CDR2 (germline): SGHRS, YFSETQ. The chain's CDR3 is CASSLDGRVAVGHEQYF. As DNA, the CDR3 is TGCGCCAGCAGCTTGGACGGCAGGGTAGCAGTTGGTCACGAGCAGTACTTC.

The V gene is TRBV6-1, the J gene TRBJ2-7; 10 bases line up with TRBD2. Germline V gene lookup returns CDR1 MNHNS and CDR2 SASEGT. The length of the CDR3 is 16 residues. J lost 0 bases, V lost 8 bases, and 10 bases had no gene match. The CDR3 reads CASSVAGGISSYEQYF. The CDR3 DNA reads TGTGCCAGCTCAGTAGCGGGGGGAATCAGCTCCTACGAGCAGTACTTC.

A few counts support this clonotype. The rearrangement uses TRBV19 and TRBJ1-4; D may be TRBD1 (6 bases). Germline V CDR1 and CDR2: LNHDA, SQIVND (reference sequence). Trimming left V 3 bases short and J 5 bases short, with 19 bases between. The CDR3 length is 17 residues. CDR3 residues: CASSIGVSVQGNEKLFF. CDR3 nucleotides: TGTGCCAGTAGTATTGGAGTTTCTGTACAGGGAAATGAAAAACTGTTTTTT.

The chain uses TRBV7-6 and TRBJ2-1, with 8 bases that match TRBD1. The CDR3 extends over 20 amino acids. Looked up from germline, CDR1 is SGHVS and CDR2 is FNYEAQ. Trimming took 1 base from V and 5 from J; bases not matched to a gene: 19. The CDR3: CASSLVPPRRTGGGHNEQFF. The CDR3 coding sequence is TGTGCCAGCAGCTTAGTCCCGCCACGACGTACAGGGGGTGGGCACAATGAGCAGTTCTTC.

This clonotype has only a few counts. Mismatch with germline at one junction end may stem from a read error. This chain connects TRBV20-1 to TRBJ2-5; maybe TRBD1 (5 bases). This CDR3 region has 14 residues. Germline-derived CDR1 and CDR2 are DFQATT and SNEGSKA (reference sequence). The CDR3 DNA follows: TGCAATGCTAGAGTTAATTCAGGGTCGGTGACCCAGTACTTC. Its protein product is CNARVNSGSVTQYF.

The sample holds many counts of this clonotype. The rearrangement links TRBV5-6 to TRBJ2-1; 8 bases fit TRBD2. In germline, CDR1 is SGHDT, CDR2 YYEEEE. Trimming cost V 4 bases and J 5 bases; bases outside gene matches: 5. This CDR3 is 14 amino acids long. CDR3 loop: CASSVREGDNEQFF. In DNA, the CDR3 is TGTGCCAGCAGCGTACGGGAGGGGGACAATGAGCAGTTCTTC.

The chain uses TRBV30 and TRBJ1-1; D gene uncertain. The CDR3 spans 15 residues. Germline V gives CDR1 GTSNPN, CDR2 SVGIG (reference sequence). The V end was cut by 3 bases, the J end by 5 bases, with 19 bases between. For the CDR3, the DNA is TGTGCCTGGAGCTCCGAGGTCCGGGTAGGGACTGAAGCTTTCTTT. It codes for CAWSSEVRVGTEAFF.

This clonotype was detected many times. V and J are TRBV2 and TRBJ2-7; possibly TRBD1 or TRBD2 for D (6 bases each). V lost 6 bases to trimming and J lost 2 bases, with 17 bases between them. This CDR3 spans 15 amino acids. Germline lookup yields CDR1 SNHLY and CDR2 FYNNEI. CDR3 sequence reads: CASREGEPGAYEQYF. The CDR3, as DNA: TGTGCCAGCAGGGAGGGGGAGCCCGGCGCCTACGAGCAGTACTTC.

This clonotype occurred many times. This chain links TRBV20-1 with TRBJ1-5; D is undetermined. Germline V gene data show CDR1 as DFQATT and CDR2 as SNEGSKA (reference sequence). The CDR3 runs 13 residues. Trimming cost V 7 bases and J 2 bases, with 12 bases left between them. CDR3 residues: CSVAAVGNQPQHF. DNA of the CDR3: TGCAGTGTCGCAGCGGTGGGCAATCAGCCCCAGCATTTT.

This clonotype was found a few times. The rearrangement links TRBV3-1 to TRBJ2-1; 8 bases agree with TRBD2. The CDR3 is 14 amino acids. V lost 4 bases to trimming and J lost 6 bases; unmatched junction nucleotides: 5. CDR1 LGHDT and CDR2 YNNKEL come from the germline V gene (reference sequence). CDR3 in DNA: TGTGCCAGCAGCCTCGTTGGGACTAGCAATGAGCAGTTCTTC. Protein sequence: CASSLVGTSNEQFF.

This clonotype showed up just once. Being one base from a much bigger clone, this may be a read error. Lacking the conserved final phenylalanine or tryptophan, this CDR3 likely reflects a read error. The chain is built from TRBV12-3 or TRBV12-4 and TRBJ1-2; D remains unclear. V was trimmed by 3 bases and J by 0 bases, leaving 5 bases between them. The CDR3 is made up of 13 amino acids. The CDR3 here is CASSLIANYGYTS. Written as DNA, the CDR3 is TGTGCCAGCAGTTTGATAGCTAACTATGGCTACACCTCC.

In the case of this clonotype: A clone one base away is much larger, so this may be a read error. The V call is TRBV20-1, the J call TRBJ2-7; D uncertain. The CDR3 runs to 14 residues. Trimming left V 6 bases short and J 5 bases short, with 20 bases between. Per germline, CDR1 DFQATT and CDR2 SNEGSKA (reference sequence). Written as DNA, the CDR3 is TGCAGTGCCGGCGCAGCCCACGCTGTACACGAGCAGTACTTC. Amino acids: CSAGAAHAVHEQYF.

This clonotype was observed many times. CDR3: CASSGWAPREQSNQPQHF. The DNA for the CDR3 is TGTGCCAGCAGTGGTTGGGCACCCCGAGAACAGAGCAATCAGCCCCAGCATTTT. The chain is built from TRBV2 and TRBJ1-5; D uncertain. V was cut by 4 bases and J by 1 base, with 20 bases left in between. Germline V gene lookup returns CDR1 SNHLY and CDR2 FYNNEI. This CDR3 is 18 amino acids long.

This clonotype has a count of ten or more. The chain's CDR3 is CASSFDSSSYEQYF. The CDR3 DNA sequence: TGCGCCAGCAGCTTCGACTCAAGCTCCTACGAGCAGTACTTC. The rearrangement links TRBV5-1 to TRBJ2-7; no reliable D call. Germline V gene sequence: CDR1 SGHRS, CDR2 YFSETQ. Trimming removed 2 bases from V and 0 bases from J, with 9 bases in between. The CDR3 runs 14 residues.

Only one count was recorded for this clonotype. This may come from a read error, since a much larger clone is one base off. This chain joins TRBV24-1 and TRBJ2-1; 8 positions match TRBD1. This CDR3 has 13 residues. Germline trimming cut 3 bases from V and 12 bases from J; bases unmatched to any gene: 6. In germline, CDR1 is KGHDR, CDR2 SFDVKD. For the CDR3, the DNA is TGTGCCACCAGTGATAGGACAGGGAGTGGGCAGTTCTTC. Translation gives CATSDRTGSGQFF.

This clonotype was seen ten or more times. The chain has TRBV9 and TRBJ2-5; D possibly corresponds to TRBD1 (6 bases). The CDR3 contains 13 residues. Trimming pared 4 bases from V and 5 bases from J, leaving 12 bases between. The V gene's germline CDR1 is SGDLS and CDR2 YYNGEE. The CDR3 spells CASSQGGAETQYF. DNA for the CDR3: TGTGCCAGCAGCCAAGGGGGAGCGGAGACCCAGTACTTC.

This clonotype was counted at least ten times. The genes are TRBV3-1 and TRBJ2-4; D gene unclear. Germline V gene sequence: CDR1 LGHDT, CDR2 YNNKEL (reference sequence). This CDR3 region has 14 residues. Trimming left V 4 bases short and J 5 bases short, with 12 bases between. CDR3 residues: CASSRKAVENIQYF. CDR3 in DNA: TGTGCCAGCAGCCGCAAAGCTGTGGAAAACATTCAGTACTTC.

This clonotype was seen at least ten times. The chain combines TRBV28 with TRBJ2-5; no reliable D call. V was pared by 3 bases and J by 5 bases, with 22 bases between. This CDR3 has 17 amino acids. Germline loops: CDR1 MDHEN, CDR2 SYDVKM. CDR3 residues: CASSFAPLTPPLETQYF. CDR3 coding DNA: TGTGCCAGCAGTTTTGCTCCACTGACACCGCCCTTGGAGACCCAGTACTTC.

This clonotype was found many times. J is TRBJ2-7 and V is TRBV7-9, with D possibly matching TRBD2 (5 bases). V gave up 4 bases and J gave up 0 bases, with 13 bases separating them. This CDR3 is built from 15 residues. From germline, CDR1 is SEHNR and CDR2 FQNEAQ (reference sequence). This CDR3 reads CASSWRLGSSYEQYF. Here the CDR3 DNA reads TGTGCCAGCAGCTGGAGACTGGGGAGCTCCTACGAGCAGTACTTC.

As to this clonotype: Its ends do not fully match the called genes, so a read error is possible. This chain links TRBV6-2 or TRBV6-3 with TRBJ1-6; D might be TRBD1 (6 bases). The CDR3 is 16 amino acids. Germline-derived CDR1 and CDR2 are MNHEY and SVGEGT. In DNA, the CDR3 is TGTACCAGCAGTTACGTCGGCAGGGGAAAGCATTCACCCCTCCACTTT. It is translated as CTSSYVGRGKHSPLHF.

The rearrangement links TRBV27 to TRBJ2-5; D ambiguous. Between the trimmed V and J ends, which lost 2 bases and 7 bases, there was a span of 17 bases. CDR1 MNHEY and CDR2 SMNVEV come from the germline V gene (reference sequence). CDR3 size: 15 residues. Here the CDR3 DNA reads TGTGCCAGCAGTTTAGATGTAATTCTTTGGGGGACCCAGTACTTC. Translation: CASSLDVILWGTQYF.

This clonotype was recorded a few times. The chain is built from TRBV3-1 and TRBJ2-1, with 11 bases lining up with TRBD2. This CDR3 is 15 amino acids long. The V and J ends lost 5 bases and 7 bases, in that order; junction bases with no gene match: 7. Germline CDR1 and CDR2: LGHDT and YNNKEL (reference sequence). CDR3 DNA: TGTGCCAGCAGCAAAACTAGCGGGAGTGGTAATGAGCAGTTCTTC. It translates to CASSKTSGSGNEQFF.

This clonotype has ten or more counts. V usage is TRBV28 and J usage is TRBJ2-3, with 7 positions matching TRBD1. With V trimmed by 7 bases and J by 3 bases, 7 bases remained unmatched. Germline-derived CDR1 and CDR2 are MDHEN and SYDVKM. The CDR3 is 14 residues long. CDR3 residues: CASTLGGLTDTQYF. The CDR3 DNA follows: TGTGCCAGCACCCTAGGGGGCCTAACAGATACGCAGTATTTT.

This rearrangement joins TRBV30 to TRBJ1-6; 7 positions match TRBD1. Per the germline V gene, CDR1 is GTSNPN and CDR2 is SVGIG (reference sequence). This CDR3 spans 13 amino acids. With 5 bases clipped from V and 8 bases from J, the junction kept 6 bases outside the gene matches. Here the CDR3 DNA reads TGTGCCTGGGGGAACAGGGGTGATTCACCCCTCCACTTT. Its protein is CAWGNRGDSPLHF.

This clonotype came up many times. The chain uses TRBV30 and TRBJ2-5, with D perhaps matching TRBD1 (6 bases). There are 13 residues in the CDR3. Trimming pared 4 bases from V and 2 bases from J, leaving 11 bases between. CDR1 GTSNPN and CDR2 SVGIG come from the germline V gene (reference sequence). The CDR3 DNA is TGTGCCTGGACCGGACAGTCTCAAGAGACCCAGTACTTC. Amino acids: CAWTGQSQETQYF.

The chain is built from TRBV29-1 and TRBJ1-1; 7 nucleotides line up with TRBD1. CDR1 is SQVTM, CDR2 ANQGSEA, per germline. Trimming cost V 7 bases and J 10 bases; bases outside gene matches: 12. The CDR3 spans 12 residues. DNA for the CDR3: TGCAGCGCCGGGGACAGCAGCCTCGTAGCTTTCTTT. It translates to CSAGDSSLVAFF.

This clonotype was counted at least ten times. V is TRBV2 and J is TRBJ1-5, with D perhaps TRBD1 (5 bases). The CDR3 has 13 amino acids. Germline CDR1 SNHLY, CDR2 FYNNEI. Trimming took off 5 bases at V and 7 bases at J, with 12 bases between the two ends. CDR3 DNA: TGTGCCAGCAGTCGGGACGGCGGGCAGCCCCAGCATTTT. Amino acids: CASSRDGGQPQHF. Based on the CDR3 plus reference TRBV2 and TRBJ1-5, the full variable domain is EPEVTQTPSHQVTQMGQEVILRCVPISNHLYFYWYRQILGQKVEFLVSFYNNEISEKSEIFDDQFSVERPDGSNFTLKIRSTKLEDSAMYFCASSRDGGQPQHFGDGTRLSIL.

This clonotype has at least ten counts. The chain recombines TRBV12-3 or TRBV12-4 with TRBJ2-5; no definite D call. The V end was cut by 2 bases, the J end by 0 bases, with 19 bases between. This CDR3 contains 18 residues. CDR3: CASSLTHSGWADQETQYF. The CDR3, as DNA: TGTGCCAGCAGTTTAACCCACAGTGGATGGGCAGACCAAGAGACCCAGTACTTC.

The table lists this clonotype with many counts. The chain has TRBV12-3 or TRBV12-4 and TRBJ1-2, with 9 bases lining up with TRBD1. The CDR3 consists of 13 residues. The J segment lost 7 bases and the V segment lost 6 bases, leaving 6 bases of the junction unmatched. The CDR3 sequence is CASSLTGGSGYTF. The CDR3 bases are TGTGCCAGCAGCCTAACAGGGGGCTCTGGCTACACCTTC.